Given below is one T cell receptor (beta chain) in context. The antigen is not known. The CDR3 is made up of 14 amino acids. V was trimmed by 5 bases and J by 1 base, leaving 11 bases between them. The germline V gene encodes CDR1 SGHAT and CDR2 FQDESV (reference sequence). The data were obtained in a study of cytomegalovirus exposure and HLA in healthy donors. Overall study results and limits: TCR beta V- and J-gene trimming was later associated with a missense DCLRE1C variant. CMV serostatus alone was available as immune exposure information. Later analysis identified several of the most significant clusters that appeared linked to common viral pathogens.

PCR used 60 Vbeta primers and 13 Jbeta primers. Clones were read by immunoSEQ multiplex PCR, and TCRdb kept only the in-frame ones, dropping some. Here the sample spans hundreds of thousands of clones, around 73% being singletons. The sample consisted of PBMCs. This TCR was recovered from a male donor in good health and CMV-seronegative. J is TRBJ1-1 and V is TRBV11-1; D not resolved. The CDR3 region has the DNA TGTGCCAGCAGCCCCGGAGGAGGGAACACTGAAGCTTTCTTT. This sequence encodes CASSPGGGNTEAFF.